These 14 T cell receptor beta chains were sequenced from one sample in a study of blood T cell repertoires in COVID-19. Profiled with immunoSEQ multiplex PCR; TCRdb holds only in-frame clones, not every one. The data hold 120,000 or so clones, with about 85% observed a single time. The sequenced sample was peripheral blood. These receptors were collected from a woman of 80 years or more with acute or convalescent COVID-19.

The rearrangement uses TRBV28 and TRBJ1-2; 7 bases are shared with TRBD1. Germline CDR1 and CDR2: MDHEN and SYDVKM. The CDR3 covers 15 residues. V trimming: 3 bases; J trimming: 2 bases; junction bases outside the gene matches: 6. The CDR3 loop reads CASSLGTDFNYGYTF. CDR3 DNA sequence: TGTGCCAGCAGTTTGGGGACAGACTTCAACTATGGCTACACCTTC.

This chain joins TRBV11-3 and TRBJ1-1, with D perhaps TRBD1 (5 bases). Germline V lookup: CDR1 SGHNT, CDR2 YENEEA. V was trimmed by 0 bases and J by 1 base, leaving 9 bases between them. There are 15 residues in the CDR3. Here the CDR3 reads CASSLDGHPNTEAFF. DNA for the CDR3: TGTGCCAGCAGCTTAGACGGACACCCGAACACTGAAGCTTTCTTT.

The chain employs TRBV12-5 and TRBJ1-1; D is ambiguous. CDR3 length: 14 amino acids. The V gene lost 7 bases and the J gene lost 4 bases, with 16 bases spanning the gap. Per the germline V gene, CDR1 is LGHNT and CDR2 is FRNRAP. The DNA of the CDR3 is TGTGCTAGTGCTCCGACAAATGCGGGCACTGAAGCTTTCTTT. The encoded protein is CASAPTNAGTEAFF.

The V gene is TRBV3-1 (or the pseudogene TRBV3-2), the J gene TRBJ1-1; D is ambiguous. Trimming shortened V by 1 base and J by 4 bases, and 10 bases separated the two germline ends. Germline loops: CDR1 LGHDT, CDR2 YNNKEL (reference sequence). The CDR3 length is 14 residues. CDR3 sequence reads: CASSQVDISTEAFF. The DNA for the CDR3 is TGTGCCAGCAGCCAAGTTGACATAAGCACTGAAGCTTTCTTT.

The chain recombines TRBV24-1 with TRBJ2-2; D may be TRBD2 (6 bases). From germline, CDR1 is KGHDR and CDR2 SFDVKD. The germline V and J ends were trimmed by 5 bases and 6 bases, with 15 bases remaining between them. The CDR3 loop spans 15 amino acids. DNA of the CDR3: TGTGCCACCAGTGCGTCTAGCGCGGGGCCCGGGGAGCTGTTTTTT. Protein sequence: CATSASSAGPGELFF.

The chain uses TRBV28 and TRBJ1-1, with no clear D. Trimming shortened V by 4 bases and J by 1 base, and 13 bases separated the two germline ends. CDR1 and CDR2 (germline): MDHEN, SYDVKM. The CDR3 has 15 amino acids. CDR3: CASSSNSGRNTEAFF. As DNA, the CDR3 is TGTGCCAGCAGTTCCAACTCCGGGAGGAACACTGAAGCTTTCTTT. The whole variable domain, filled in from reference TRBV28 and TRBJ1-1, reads DVKVTQSSRYLVKRTGEKVFLECVQDMDHENMFWYRQDPGLGLRLIYFSYDVKMKEKGDIPEGYSVSREKKERFSLILESASTNQTSMYLCASSSNSGRNTEAFFGQGTRLTVV.

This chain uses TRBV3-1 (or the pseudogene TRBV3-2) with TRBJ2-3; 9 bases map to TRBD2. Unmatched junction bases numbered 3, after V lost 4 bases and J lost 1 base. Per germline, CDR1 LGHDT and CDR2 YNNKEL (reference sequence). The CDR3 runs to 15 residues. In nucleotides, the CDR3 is TGTGCCAGCAGCCGGAGGACTAGCGGCACAGATACGCAGTATTTT. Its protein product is CASSRRTSGTDTQYF.

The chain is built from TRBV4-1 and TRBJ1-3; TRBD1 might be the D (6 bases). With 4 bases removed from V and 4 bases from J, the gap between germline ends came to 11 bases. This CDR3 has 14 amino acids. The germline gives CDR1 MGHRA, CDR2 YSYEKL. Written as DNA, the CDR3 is TGCGCCAGCAGCCGTCCCGGGACAGGAAACACCATATATTTT. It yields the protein CASSRPGTGNTIYF.

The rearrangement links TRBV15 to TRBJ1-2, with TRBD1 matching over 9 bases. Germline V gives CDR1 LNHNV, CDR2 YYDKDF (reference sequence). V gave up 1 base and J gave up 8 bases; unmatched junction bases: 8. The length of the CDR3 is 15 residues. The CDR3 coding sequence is TGTGCCACCAGCAGAGCCACAGGGGGCATATCAGGCTACACCTTC. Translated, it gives CATSRATGGISGYTF.

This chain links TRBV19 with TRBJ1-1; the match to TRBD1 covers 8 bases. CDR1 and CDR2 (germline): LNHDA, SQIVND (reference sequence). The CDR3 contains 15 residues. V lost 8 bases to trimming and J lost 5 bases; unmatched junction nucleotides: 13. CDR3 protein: CASQTSGQAKTEAFF. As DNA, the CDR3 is TGTGCCAGTCAGACCTCGGGACAGGCTAAAACTGAAGCTTTCTTT.

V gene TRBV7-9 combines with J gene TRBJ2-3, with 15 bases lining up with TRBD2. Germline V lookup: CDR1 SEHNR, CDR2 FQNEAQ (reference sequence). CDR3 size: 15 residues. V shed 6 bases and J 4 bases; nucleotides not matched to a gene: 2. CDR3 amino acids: CASRGTSGGSDTQYF. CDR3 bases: TGTGCCAGCAGAGGGACTAGCGGGGGGTCAGATACGCAGTATTTT.

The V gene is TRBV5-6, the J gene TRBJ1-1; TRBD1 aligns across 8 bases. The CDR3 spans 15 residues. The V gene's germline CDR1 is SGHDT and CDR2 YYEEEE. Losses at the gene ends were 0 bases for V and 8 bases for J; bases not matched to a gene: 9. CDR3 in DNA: TGTGCCAGCAGCTTGGGGAGGACAGGGCTTAGGGAAGCTTTCTTT. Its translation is CASSLGRTGLREAFF.

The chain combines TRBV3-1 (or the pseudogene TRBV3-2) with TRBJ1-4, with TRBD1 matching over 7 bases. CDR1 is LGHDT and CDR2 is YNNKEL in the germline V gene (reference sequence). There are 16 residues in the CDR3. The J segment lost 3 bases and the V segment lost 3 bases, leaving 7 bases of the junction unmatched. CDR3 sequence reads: CASSHFRTGSNEKLFF. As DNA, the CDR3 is TGTGCCAGCAGCCACTTCCGGACAGGTTCTAATGAAAAACTGTTTTTT.

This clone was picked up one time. CDR3 loop: CASSPNTGGGNSPLHF. CDR3 coding DNA: TGTGCCAGCAGCCCCAATACAGGGGGCGGCAATTCACCCCTCCACTTT. The V gene is TRBV3-1 (or the pseudogene TRBV3-2), the J gene TRBJ1-6; 9 bases fit TRBD1. The CDR3 sequence is 16 residues long. The germline V gene has CDR1 LGHDT and CDR2 YNNKEL (reference sequence). Trimming at V came to 4 bases and at J to 7 bases, leaving 8 bases not matched to a gene.